What follows are 27 T cell receptor beta chains derived from one specimen sequenced in a study of regulatory T cells in long-lasting Graves disease. Time point of the sample: persistent/refractory GD, antithyroid drugs over 5 years with positive TRAb. RNA isolated from PBMCs was used to make the TCR library. Relying on iRepertoire HTBI primers and Arm-PCR of CDR3 regions, the team built TCR beta libraries. TCRdb re-called the multiplex PCR reads with MiXCR, one entry per CDR3 protein. The table records 450,000 or so distinct CDR3 sequences, around 20% of them present only once. The starting material was peripheral blood mononuclear cells (PBMCs), obtained when the disease was refractory, from a patient treated with antithyroid drugs. The receptor set was obtained from a female donor with Graves disease.

This clonotype is a singleton in its sample. The J gene is TRBJ2-1, the V gene TRBV2; TRBD1 matches 8 bases. The V segment lost 6 bases and the J segment 4 bases; nucleotides outside the gene matches: 5. The CDR3 covers 14 residues. Germline V gene data show CDR1 as SNHLY and CDR2 as FYNNEI. CDR3 bases: TGTGCCAGCAGCTTGACAGGGGCGTACAATGAGCAGTTCTTC. It specifies CASSLTGAYNEQFF. Complete variable domain (other parts from reference TRBV2 and TRBJ2-1): EPEVTQTPSHQVTQMGQEVILRCVPISNHLYFYWYRQILGQKVEFLVSFYNNEISEKSEIFDDQFSVERPDGSNFTLKIRSTKLEDSAMYFCASSLTGAYNEQFFGPGTRLTVL.

This chain uses TRBV19 with TRBJ1-5; D is unresolved. CDR1 and CDR2 (germline): LNHDA, SQIVND (reference sequence). This CDR3 region has 13 residues. V lost 10 bases to trimming and J lost 4 bases, with 14 bases between them. The CDR3 spells CATSEITNQPQHF. CDR3 nucleotide sequence: TGTGCCACCTCGGAAATCACAAATCAGCCCCAGCATTTT.

This clonotype was seen at least ten times. The chain links TRBV12-3 or TRBV12-4 to TRBJ1-1; D perhaps matches TRBD1 (5 bases). This CDR3 has 17 amino acids. With 5 bases removed from V and 1 base from J, the gap between germline ends came to 20 bases. CDR3 DNA sequence: TGTGCCAGCAGTCATAAGGTACGCGGGGGGTCGAACACTGAAGCTTTCTTT. Encoded protein: CASSHKVRGGSNTEAFF.

Comments on this clonotype: A read error may be the cause here, since a much bigger clone is one base away. The genes are TRBV20-1 and TRBJ1-6, with D perhaps TRBD1 (5 bases). The CDR3 covers 12 residues. Looked up from germline, CDR1 is DFQATT and CDR2 is SNEGSKA (reference sequence). This CDR3 is CSARAGNLPLHF. CDR3 coding DNA: TGCAGTGCTAGAGCAGGGAATTTACCCCTCCACTTT.

The chain couples TRBV20-1 to TRBJ2-3; TRBD1 or TRBD2 may be the D gene (7 bases each). Looked up from germline, CDR1 is DFQATT and CDR2 is SNEGSKA (reference sequence). V was shortened by 6 bases and J by 0 bases, with 25 bases between the two germline ends. This CDR3 region has 18 residues. CDR3 nucleotide sequence: TGCAGTGCCCCGGGTCAGGGGGGCTGGCGGGAGAGCACAGATACGCAGTATTTT. This sequence encodes CSAPGQGGWRESTDTQYF.

This clonotype was observed many times. The chain recombines TRBV11-2 with TRBJ1-5, with D possibly being TRBD1 (5 bases). Trimming removed 2 bases from V and 6 bases from J, with 14 bases in between. Germline CDR1 and CDR2: SGHAT and FQNNGV. The CDR3 sequence is 15 residues long. In DNA form, the CDR3 reads TGTGCCAGCAGCTTATCCCCAGGGCCGAGTCAGCCCCAGCATTTT. Its protein is CASSLSPGPSQPQHF. Supplemented by reference TRBV11-2 and TRBJ1-5, the full variable domain reads EAGVAQSPRYKIIEKRQSVAFWCNPISGHATLYWYQQILGQGPKLLIQFQNNGVVDDSQLPKDRFSAERLKGVDSTLKIQPAKLEDSAVYLCASSLSPGPSQPQHFGDGTRLSIL.

V and J are TRBV6-2 or TRBV6-3 and TRBJ1-6; D remains unclear. CDR1 and CDR2 from the germline V gene are MNHEY and SVGEGT. Trimming shortened V by 0 bases and J by 9 bases, and 3 bases separated the two germline ends. There are 12 residues in the CDR3. The CDR3 DNA reads TGTGCCAGCAGTTACTCGACTTCACCCCTCCACTTT. As protein: CASSYSTSPLHF.

This clonotype was seen only a few times. This chain joins TRBV30 and TRBJ2-2; no firm D call. Germline V gene sequence: CDR1 GTSNPN, CDR2 SVGIG (reference sequence). This CDR3 region has 13 residues. Trimming removed 0 bases from V and 6 bases from J, with 8 bases in between. The chain's CDR3 is CAWSVSQAGELFF. The CDR3 DNA follows: TGTGCCTGGAGTGTTAGTCAGGCCGGGGAGCTGTTTTTT.

V usage is TRBV12-5 and J usage is TRBJ2-1, with D unclear. Germline V CDR1 and CDR2: LGHNT, FRNRAP. Trimming cost V 2 bases and J 6 bases, with 5 bases left between them. CDR3 length equals 12 residues. CDR3 DNA sequence: TGTGCTAGTGGTTTGTGGGGCAATGAGCAGTTCTTC. Translated, it gives CASGLWGNEQFF.

The chain has TRBV27 and TRBJ1-1; D is unresolved. Per germline, CDR1 MNHEY and CDR2 SMNVEV (reference sequence). V lost 6 bases and J 1 base, leaving 9 bases between the germline ends. CDR3 length: 13 amino acids. Written as DNA, the CDR3 is TGTGCCAGCAGGCCGCCCCAGAACACTGAAGCTTTCTTT. This translates into CASRPPQNTEAFF.

There are many counts of this clonotype. The chain joins TRBV7-2 to TRBJ2-5, with TRBD1 matching 7 bases. The CDR3 spans 16 residues. The ends lost 4 bases at V and 2 bases at J; junction bases unmatched: 10. Germline V gives CDR1 SGHTA, CDR2 FQGNSA. The CDR3: CASSSGDRVLQETQYF. The CDR3 DNA follows: TGTGCCAGCAGCTCAGGAGACAGGGTCCTACAAGAGACCCAGTACTTC.

Concerning this clonotype: This may be a read error, as it is one base from a much larger clone. The rearrangement links TRBV2 to TRBJ1-1; 7 bases align to TRBD1. CDR1 SNHLY and CDR2 FYNNEI come from the germline V gene. The CDR3 length is 12 residues. V gave up 10 bases and J gave up 1 base; unmatched junction bases: 3. In nucleotides, the CDR3 is TGTGCCACGGGACAGCCGAACACTGAAGCTTTCTTT. It encodes CATGQPNTEAFF.

This clonotype occurred a few times. This chain links TRBV19 with TRBJ2-2; D is uncertain. The CDR3 covers 15 residues. The V gene lost 5 bases and the J gene lost 0 bases, with 10 bases spanning the gap. Germline values: CDR1 LNHDA, CDR2 SQIVND (reference sequence). CDR3 sequence reads: CASSPRGANTGELFF. The CDR3 DNA reads as TGTGCCAGTAGTCCCCGAGGCGCGAACACCGGGGAGCTGTTTTTT.

This clonotype was detected ten times or more. The chain combines TRBV28 with TRBJ2-2, with 13 bases aligning to TRBD2. This CDR3 is built from 16 residues. Germline V lookup: CDR1 MDHEN, CDR2 SYDVKM. J was trimmed by 5 bases and V by 2 bases; bases with no gene match: 2. CDR3 nucleotides: TGTGCCAGCAGTTTAGGGACTAGCGGGATGACCGGGGAGCTGTTTTTT. It yields the protein CASSLGTSGMTGELFF.

The V and J genes are TRBV19 and TRBJ2-7, with TRBD2 as a possible D gene (7 bases). V lost 7 bases to trimming and J lost 2 bases, with 15 bases between them. The CDR3 is made up of 14 amino acids. Germline CDR1 and CDR2: LNHDA and SQIVND (reference sequence). This CDR3 reads CASKPGGGTYEQYF. The CDR3 DNA is TGTGCCAGTAAGCCGGGGGGCGGCACCTACGAGCAGTACTTC.

The chain links TRBV6-1 to TRBJ2-3; TRBD1 or TRBD2 may be the D gene (5 bases each). The CDR3 spans 14 residues. The V end was cut by 7 bases, the J end by 2 bases, with 13 bases between. CDR1 MNHNS and CDR2 SASEGT come from the germline V gene. DNA for the CDR3: TGTGCCAGCAACCCGGGACCGAACACAGATACGCAGTATTTT. It yields the protein CASNPGPNTDTQYF.

V usage is TRBV19 and J usage is TRBJ1-5; D is unclear. This CDR3 contains 15 residues. The V gene's germline CDR1 is LNHDA and CDR2 SQIVND (reference sequence). V shed 7 bases and J shed 0 bases, with 13 bases lying between them. The CDR3 region has the DNA TGTGCCAGTACTGGCCGGGGATATAGCAATCAGCCCCAGCATTTT. Translating gives CASTGRGYSNQPQHF.

The table lists this clonotype with a count of one. V usage is TRBV5-1 and J usage is TRBJ1-4; D is uncertain. The V end was cut by 4 bases, the J end by 6 bases, with 13 bases between. Germline V gene lookup returns CDR1 SGHRS and CDR2 YFSETQ. The CDR3 length is 14 residues. CDR3 amino acids: CASSVTPGDEKLFF. CDR3 DNA sequence: TGCGCCAGCAGCGTTACTCCCGGGGATGAAAAACTGTTTTTT.

The V gene is TRBV7-3, the J gene TRBJ2-5; tentative D call: TRBD2 (7 bases). The CDR3 runs 17 residues. Germline lookup yields CDR1 SGHTA and CDR2 FQGTGA. Trimming pared 4 bases from V and 4 bases from J, leaving 22 bases between. The CDR3 DNA is TGTGCCAGCAGCTCGAGGGGGGGCCTAAGTGCCGGAGAGACCCAGTACTTC. Translating it yields CASSSRGGLSAGETQYF. Full variable domain (missing parts from reference TRBV7-3 and TRBJ2-5): GAGVSQTPSNKVTEKGKYVELRCDPISGHTALYWYRQSLGQGPEFLIYFQGTGAADDSGLPNDRFFAVRPEGSVSTLKIQRTERGDSAVYLCASSSRGGLSAGETQYFGPGTRLLVL.

This clonotype was recorded a few times. The J gene is TRBJ2-5, the V gene TRBV11-2; D is unclear. CDR1 and CDR2 (germline): SGHAT, FQNNGV. This CDR3 region has 10 residues. The germline V and J ends were trimmed by 8 bases and 3 bases, with 4 bases remaining between them. The CDR3 bases are TGTGCCAGCGAGGAAGAGACCCAGTACTTC. This encodes CASEEETQYF.

This clonotype came up many times. V usage is TRBV12-3 or TRBV12-4 and J usage is TRBJ2-5, with D hard to call. The CDR3 contains 12 residues. Deletions cut 3 bases from V and 5 bases from J, with 7 bases between. The chain's CDR3 is CASSFDWETQYF. CDR3 nucleotides: TGTGCCAGCAGTTTCGATTGGGAGACCCAGTACTTC.

A few counts support this clonotype. The genes are TRBV5-1 and TRBJ2-7; 7 bases agree with TRBD2. CDR1 SGHRS and CDR2 YFSETQ come from the germline V gene. Trimming removed 0 bases from V and 0 bases from J; junction bases left unmatched: 6. The CDR3 runs 16 residues. In nucleotides, the CDR3 is TGCGCCAGCAGCTTGGTGGGTAGCGGGTTCTCCTACGAGCAGTACTTC. Protein: CASSLVGSGFSYEQYF.

This clonotype was observed a few times. This sequence joins TRBV27 and TRBJ2-6, with D possibly matching TRBD1 (6 bases). V lost 3 bases and J lost 1, with 10 bases in between. This CDR3 has 16 amino acids. Germline V lookup: CDR1 MNHEY, CDR2 SMNVEV (reference sequence). The CDR3 DNA reads TGTGCCAGCAGTTTTGTGGGGGCGTCTGGGGCCAACGTCCTGACTTTC. Translated, it gives CASSFVGASGANVLTF.

This clonotype was picked up a small number of times. The genes are TRBV29-1 and TRBJ1-1, with unresolved D. The CDR3 contains 13 residues. V lost 7 bases, J lost 1 base, and 13 bases lay in between. The germline gives CDR1 SQVTM, CDR2 ANQGSEA. CDR3 bases: TGCAGCGCCCTAGGCCTGGGGAACACTGAAGCTTTCTTT. Translated: CSALGLGNTEAFF. Filled out from reference TRBV29-1 and TRBJ1-1, the complete variable domain reads SAVISQKPSRDICQRGTSLTIQCQVDSQVTMMFWYRQQPGQSLTLIATANQGSEATYESGFVIDKFPISRPNLTFSTLTVSNMSPEDSSIYLCSALGLGNTEAFFGQGTRLTVV.

The rearrangement uses TRBV20-1 and TRBJ2-7, with TRBD2 matching over 14 bases. This CDR3 spans 15 amino acids. Looked up from germline, CDR1 is DFQATT and CDR2 is SNEGSKA (reference sequence). V trimming: 3 bases; J trimming: 7 bases; junction bases outside the gene matches: 8. CDR3 sequence: CSASGTSGRHREQYF. CDR3 DNA sequence: TGCAGTGCTAGTGGGACTAGCGGGAGACATCGAGAGCAGTACTTC.

The chain uses TRBV9 and TRBJ2-2; 7 bases fit TRBD1. The junction had 8 bases not matched to a gene; V was cut back by 0 bases and J by 6 bases. The germline V gene has CDR1 SGDLS and CDR2 YYNGEE. The CDR3 length is 16 residues. CDR3 bases: TGTGCCAGCAGCGTAGTCGAAAGGGGGCTGTCCGGGGAGCTGTTTTTT. It specifies CASSVVERGLSGELFF. Full variable domain (remainder filled in from reference TRBV9 and TRBJ2-2): DSGVTQTPKHLITATGQRVTLRCSPRSGDLSVYWYQQSLDQGLQFLIQYYNGEERAKGNILERFSAQQFPDLHSELNLSSLELGDSALYFCASSVVERGLSGELFFGEGSRLTVL.

The table lists this clonotype with a few counts. Here the CDR3 reads CASSEGLMGYTF. The DNA of the CDR3 is TGCGCCAGCAGCGAGGGGTTAATGGGCTACACCTTC. The genes are TRBV5-1 and TRBJ1-2; possibly TRBD1 for D (5 bases). This CDR3 has 12 amino acids. V gave up 4 bases and J gave up 8 bases, with 12 bases separating them. Germline CDR1 SGHRS, CDR2 YFSETQ.